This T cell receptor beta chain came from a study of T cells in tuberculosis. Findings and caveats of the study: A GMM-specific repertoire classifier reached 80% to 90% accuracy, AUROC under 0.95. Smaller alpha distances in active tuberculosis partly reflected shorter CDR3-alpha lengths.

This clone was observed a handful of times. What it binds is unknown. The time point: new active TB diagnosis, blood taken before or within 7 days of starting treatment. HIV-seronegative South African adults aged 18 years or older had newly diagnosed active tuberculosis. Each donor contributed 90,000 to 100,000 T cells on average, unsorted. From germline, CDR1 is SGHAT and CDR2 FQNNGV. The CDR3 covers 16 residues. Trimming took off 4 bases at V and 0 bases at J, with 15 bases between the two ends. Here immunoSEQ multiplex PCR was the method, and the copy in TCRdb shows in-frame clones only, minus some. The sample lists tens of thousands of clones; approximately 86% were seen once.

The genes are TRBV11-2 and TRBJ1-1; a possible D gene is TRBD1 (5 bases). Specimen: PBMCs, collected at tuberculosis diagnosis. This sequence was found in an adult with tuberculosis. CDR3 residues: CASSSPAGIMNTEAFF. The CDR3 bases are TGTGCCAGCAGCTCCCCGGCAGGGATCATGAACACTGAAGCTTTCTTT.